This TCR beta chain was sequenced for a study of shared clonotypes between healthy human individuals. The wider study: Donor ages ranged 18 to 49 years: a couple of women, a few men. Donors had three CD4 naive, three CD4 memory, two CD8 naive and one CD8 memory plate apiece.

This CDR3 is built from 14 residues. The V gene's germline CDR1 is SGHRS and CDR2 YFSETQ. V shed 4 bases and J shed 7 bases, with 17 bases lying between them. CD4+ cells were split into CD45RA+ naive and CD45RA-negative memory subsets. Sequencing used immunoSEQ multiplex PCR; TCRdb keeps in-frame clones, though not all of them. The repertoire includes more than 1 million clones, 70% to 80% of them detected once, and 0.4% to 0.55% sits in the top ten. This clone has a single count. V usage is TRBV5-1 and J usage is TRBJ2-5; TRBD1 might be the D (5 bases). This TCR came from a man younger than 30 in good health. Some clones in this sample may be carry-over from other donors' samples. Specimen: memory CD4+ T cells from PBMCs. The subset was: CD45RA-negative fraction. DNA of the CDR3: TGCGCCAGCAGCGCCGGTCAGGGCACTGGGACCCAGTACTTC. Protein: CASSAGQGTGTQYF.